The clone carrying this T cell receptor (beta chain) showed up many times. Antigen unknown. The data were obtained in a study of response to subunit inactivated influenza vaccine. The study, taken as a whole, reports: Authors suggested seasonal influenza vaccinations each recruit few new T cells.

This CDR3 has 15 amino acids. V lost 4 bases and J lost 1, with 9 bases in between. CDR1 is SGHRS, CDR2 YFSETQ, per germline. TCRdb itself ran the RT-PCR reads through MiXCR, one entry per CDR3 protein. Of hundreds of thousands of distinct CDR3 sequences detected, approximately 17% appear once; the ten largest clones hold under 13%. The sample in question was PBMCs from blood, obtained 5 to 6 days after vaccination. The receptor was isolated from a man in his fifties or sixties who received an inactivated influenza vaccine. The gene calls are TRBV5-1 and TRBJ2-6; D possibly matches TRBD1 or TRBD2 (5 bases each). The CDR3 is CASSKRGSGANVLTF. CDR3 sequence (DNA): TGCGCCAGCAGCAAGAGGGGTTCTGGGGCCAACGTCCTGACTTTC.